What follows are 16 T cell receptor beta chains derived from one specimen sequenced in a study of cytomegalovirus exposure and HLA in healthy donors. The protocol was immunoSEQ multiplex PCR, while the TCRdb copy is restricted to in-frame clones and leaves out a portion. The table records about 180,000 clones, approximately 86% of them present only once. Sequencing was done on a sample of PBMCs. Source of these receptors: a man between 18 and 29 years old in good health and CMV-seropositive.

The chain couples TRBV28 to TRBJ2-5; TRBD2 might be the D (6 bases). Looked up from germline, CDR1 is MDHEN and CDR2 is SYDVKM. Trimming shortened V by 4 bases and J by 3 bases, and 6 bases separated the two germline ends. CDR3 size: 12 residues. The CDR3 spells CASSSGEETQYF. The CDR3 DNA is TGTGCCAGCAGTTCGGGGGAAGAGACCCAGTACTTC.

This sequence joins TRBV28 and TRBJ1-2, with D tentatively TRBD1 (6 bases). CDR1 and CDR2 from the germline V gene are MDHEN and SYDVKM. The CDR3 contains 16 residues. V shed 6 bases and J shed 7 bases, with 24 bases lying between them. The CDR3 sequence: CASRMFGGRIQGGYTF. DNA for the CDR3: TGTGCCAGCAGAATGTTCGGGGGGCGCATTCAAGGTGGCTACACCTTC.

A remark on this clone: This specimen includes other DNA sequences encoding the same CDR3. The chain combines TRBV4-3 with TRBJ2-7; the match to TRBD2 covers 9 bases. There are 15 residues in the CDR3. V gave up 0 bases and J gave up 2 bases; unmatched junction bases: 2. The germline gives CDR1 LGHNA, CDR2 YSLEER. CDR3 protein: CASSQERGGPYEQYF. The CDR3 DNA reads TGCGCCAGCAGCCAAGAGCGGGGGGGCCCCTACGAGCAGTACTTC.

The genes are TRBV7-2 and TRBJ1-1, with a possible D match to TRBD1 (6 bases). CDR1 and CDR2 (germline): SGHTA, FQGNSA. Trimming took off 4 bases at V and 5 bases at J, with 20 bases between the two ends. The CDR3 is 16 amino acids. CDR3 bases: TGTGCCAGCAGCTCCGGCCAGGCAGGGGCTCGGACTGAAGCTTTCTTT. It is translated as CASSSGQAGARTEAFF.

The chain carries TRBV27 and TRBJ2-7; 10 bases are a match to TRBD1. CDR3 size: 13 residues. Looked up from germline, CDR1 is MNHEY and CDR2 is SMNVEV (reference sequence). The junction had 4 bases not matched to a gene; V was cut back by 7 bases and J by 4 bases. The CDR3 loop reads CASIGQGGYEQYF. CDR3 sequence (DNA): TGTGCCAGCATCGGACAGGGGGGTTACGAGCAGTACTTC.

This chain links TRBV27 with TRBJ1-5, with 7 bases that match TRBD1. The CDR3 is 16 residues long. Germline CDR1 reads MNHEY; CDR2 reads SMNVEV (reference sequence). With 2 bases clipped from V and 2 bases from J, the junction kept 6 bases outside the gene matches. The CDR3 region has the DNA TGTGCCAGCAGTTTAGGAGGGGGCTCGGGCAATCAGCCCCAGCATTTT. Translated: CASSLGGGSGNQPQHF.

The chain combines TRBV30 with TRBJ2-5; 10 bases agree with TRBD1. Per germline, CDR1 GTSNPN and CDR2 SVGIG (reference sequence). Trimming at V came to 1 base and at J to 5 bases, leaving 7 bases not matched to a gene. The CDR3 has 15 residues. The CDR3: CAWSAPTGGAETQYF. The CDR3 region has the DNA TGTGCCTGGAGTGCACCGACAGGGGGCGCGGAGACCCAGTACTTC.

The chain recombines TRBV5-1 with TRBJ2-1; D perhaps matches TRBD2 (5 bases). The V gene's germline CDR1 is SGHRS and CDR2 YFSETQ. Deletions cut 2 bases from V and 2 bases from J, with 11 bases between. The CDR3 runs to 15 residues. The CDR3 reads CASSFGLSTYNEQFF. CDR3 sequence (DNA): TGCGCCAGCAGCTTTGGACTGTCAACCTACAATGAGCAGTTCTTC.

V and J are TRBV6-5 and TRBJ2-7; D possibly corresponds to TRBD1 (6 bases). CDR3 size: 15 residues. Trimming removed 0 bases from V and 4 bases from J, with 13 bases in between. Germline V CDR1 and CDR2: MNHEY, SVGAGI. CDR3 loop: CASSYSFDRSYEQYF. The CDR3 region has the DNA TGTGCCAGCAGTTACTCGTTCGACAGGAGTTACGAGCAGTACTTC.

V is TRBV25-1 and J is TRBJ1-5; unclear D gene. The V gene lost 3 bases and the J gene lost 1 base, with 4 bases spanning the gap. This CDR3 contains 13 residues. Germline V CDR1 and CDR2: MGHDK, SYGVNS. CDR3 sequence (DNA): TGTGCCAGCAGTGATGGCAGCAATCAGCCCCAGCATTTT. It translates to CASSDGSNQPQHF.

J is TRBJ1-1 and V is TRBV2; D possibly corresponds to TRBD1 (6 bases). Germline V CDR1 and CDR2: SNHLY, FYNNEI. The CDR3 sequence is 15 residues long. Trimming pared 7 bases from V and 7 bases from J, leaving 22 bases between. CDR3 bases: TGTGCCAGCAAGGGGGAATCCGGTGCAGAGGATGAAGCTTTCTTT. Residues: CASKGESGAEDEAFF.

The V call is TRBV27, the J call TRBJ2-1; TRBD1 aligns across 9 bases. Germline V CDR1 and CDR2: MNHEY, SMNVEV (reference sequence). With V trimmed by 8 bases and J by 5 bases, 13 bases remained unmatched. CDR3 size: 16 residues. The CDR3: CASWIPGQGIHNEQFF. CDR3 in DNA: TGTGCCAGCTGGATCCCCGGACAGGGGATACACAATGAGCAGTTCTTC.

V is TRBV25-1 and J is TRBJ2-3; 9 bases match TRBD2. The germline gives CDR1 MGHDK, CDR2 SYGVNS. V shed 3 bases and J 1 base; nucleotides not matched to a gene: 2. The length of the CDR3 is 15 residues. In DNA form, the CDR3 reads TGTGCCAGCAGTGATGAGCGGGGGGGCACAGATACGCAGTATTTT. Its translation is CASSDERGGTDTQYF.

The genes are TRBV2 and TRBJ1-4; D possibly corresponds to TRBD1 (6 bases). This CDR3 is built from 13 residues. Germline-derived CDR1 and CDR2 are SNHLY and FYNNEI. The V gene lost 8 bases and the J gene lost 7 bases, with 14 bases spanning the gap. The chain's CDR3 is CASVRDISEKLFF. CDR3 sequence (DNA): TGTGCCAGCGTTCGGGACATAAGTGAAAAACTGTTTTTT.

Here the CDR3 reads CASSQERYTGGGPGSGNTIYF. The CDR3 coding sequence is TGTGCCAGCAGCCAAGAAAGGTACACAGGGGGCGGCCCGGGCTCTGGAAACACCATATATTTT. This chain joins TRBV4-2 and TRBJ1-3; 9 positions agree with TRBD1. From germline, CDR1 is LGHNA and CDR2 YNFKEQ. The CDR3 runs 21 residues. V lost 0 bases, J lost 0 bases, and 15 bases stayed unmatched.

CDR3 DNA: TGTGCCAGCAGCCCTCGAGGACAGGGTTTCGCCGGGGAGCTGTTTTTT. This sequence encodes CASSPRGQGFAGELFF. The V call is TRBV9, the J call TRBJ2-2, with 8 bases matching TRBD1. The CDR3 runs to 16 residues. Germline V gene sequence: CDR1 SGDLS, CDR2 YYNGEE. V shed 4 bases and J 6 bases; nucleotides not matched to a gene: 11.